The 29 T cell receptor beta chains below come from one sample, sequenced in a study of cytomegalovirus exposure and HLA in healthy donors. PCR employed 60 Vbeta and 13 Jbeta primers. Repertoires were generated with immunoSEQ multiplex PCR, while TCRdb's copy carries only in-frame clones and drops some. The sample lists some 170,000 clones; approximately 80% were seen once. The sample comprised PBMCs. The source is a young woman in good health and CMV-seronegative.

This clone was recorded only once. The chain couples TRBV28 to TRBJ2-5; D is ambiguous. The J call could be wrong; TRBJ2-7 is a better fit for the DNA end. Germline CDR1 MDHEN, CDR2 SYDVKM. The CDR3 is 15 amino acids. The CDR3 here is CASSLRDGSGYEQYF. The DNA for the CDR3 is TGTGCCAGCAGTTTAAGAGACGGATCCGGGTACGAGCAGTACTTC.

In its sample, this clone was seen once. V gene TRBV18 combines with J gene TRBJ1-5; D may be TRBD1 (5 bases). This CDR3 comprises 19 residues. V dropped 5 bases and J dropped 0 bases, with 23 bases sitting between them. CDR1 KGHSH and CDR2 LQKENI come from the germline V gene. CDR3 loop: CASSNRQTVIRNSNQPQHF. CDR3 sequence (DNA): TGTGCCAGCTCAAATAGACAGACCGTCATTAGGAATAGCAATCAGCCCCAGCATTTT.

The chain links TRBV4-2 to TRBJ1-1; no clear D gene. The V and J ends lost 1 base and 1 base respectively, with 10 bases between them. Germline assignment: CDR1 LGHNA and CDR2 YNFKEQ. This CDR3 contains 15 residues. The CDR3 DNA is TGTGCCAGCAGCCAAGCTGGGAGTAAGAACACTGAAGCTTTCTTT. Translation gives CASSQAGSKNTEAFF.

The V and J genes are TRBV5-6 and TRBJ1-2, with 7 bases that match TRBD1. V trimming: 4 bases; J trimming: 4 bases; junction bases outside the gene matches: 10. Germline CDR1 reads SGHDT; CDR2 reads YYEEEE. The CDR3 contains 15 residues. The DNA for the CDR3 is TGTGCCAGCAGCCCTAATCCGGGACAGACCTATGGCTACACCTTC. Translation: CASSPNPGQTYGYTF.

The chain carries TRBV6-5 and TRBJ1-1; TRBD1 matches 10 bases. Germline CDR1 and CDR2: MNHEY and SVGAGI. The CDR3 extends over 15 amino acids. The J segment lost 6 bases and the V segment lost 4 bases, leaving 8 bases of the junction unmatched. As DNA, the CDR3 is TGTGCCAGCAGTTTCTCAGGGGGGACAGGGGCTGAAGCTTTCTTT. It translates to CASSFSGGTGAEAFF.

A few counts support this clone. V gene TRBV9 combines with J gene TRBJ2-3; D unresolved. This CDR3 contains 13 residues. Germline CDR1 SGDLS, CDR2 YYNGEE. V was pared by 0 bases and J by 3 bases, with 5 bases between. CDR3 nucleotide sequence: TGTGCCAGCAGCGTAGTTCAGACAGATACGCAGTATTTT. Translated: CASSVVQTDTQYF.

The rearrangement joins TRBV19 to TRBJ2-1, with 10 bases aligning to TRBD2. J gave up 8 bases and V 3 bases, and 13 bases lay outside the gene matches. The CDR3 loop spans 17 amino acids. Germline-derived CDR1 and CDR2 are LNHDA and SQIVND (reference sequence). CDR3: CASSILLAGVGSDEQFF. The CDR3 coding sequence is TGTGCCAGTAGTATTCTCCTAGCGGGAGTGGGGAGCGATGAGCAGTTCTTC.

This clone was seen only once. The CDR3 DNA is TGCAGCGACAAAGGCGGCCGCGAAGCTTTCTTT. Its protein is CSDKGGREAFF. The gene calls are TRBV29-1 and TRBJ1-1; D unclear. This CDR3 comprises 11 residues. CDR1 and CDR2 from the germline V gene are SQVTM and ANQGSEA. V lost 7 bases and J lost 8, with 14 bases in between.

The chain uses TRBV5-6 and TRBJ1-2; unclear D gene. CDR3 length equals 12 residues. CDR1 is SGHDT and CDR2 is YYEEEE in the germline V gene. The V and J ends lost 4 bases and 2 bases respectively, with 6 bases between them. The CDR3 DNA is TGTGCCAGCAGCCCCAGAAACTATGGCTACACCTTC. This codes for CASSPRNYGYTF.

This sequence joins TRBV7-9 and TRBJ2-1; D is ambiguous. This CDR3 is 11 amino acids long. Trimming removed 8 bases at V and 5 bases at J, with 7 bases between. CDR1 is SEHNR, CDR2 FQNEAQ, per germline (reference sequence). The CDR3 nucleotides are TGTGCCAGCTCTCCTGACAATGAGCAGTTCTTC. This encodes CASSPDNEQFF.

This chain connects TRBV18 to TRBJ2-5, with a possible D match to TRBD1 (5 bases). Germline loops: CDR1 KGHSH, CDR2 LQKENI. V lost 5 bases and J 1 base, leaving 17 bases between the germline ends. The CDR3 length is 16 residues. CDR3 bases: TGTGCCAGCTCATTTGGGGCAGGGATACCCCAAGAGACCCAGTACTTC. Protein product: CASSFGAGIPQETQYF.

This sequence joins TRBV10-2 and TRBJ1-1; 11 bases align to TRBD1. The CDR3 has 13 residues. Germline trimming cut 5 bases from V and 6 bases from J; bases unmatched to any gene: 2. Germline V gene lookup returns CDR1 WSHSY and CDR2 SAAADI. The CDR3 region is CASSRGQGAEAFF. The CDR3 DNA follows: TGCGCCAGCAGTCGGGGACAGGGGGCTGAAGCTTTCTTT.

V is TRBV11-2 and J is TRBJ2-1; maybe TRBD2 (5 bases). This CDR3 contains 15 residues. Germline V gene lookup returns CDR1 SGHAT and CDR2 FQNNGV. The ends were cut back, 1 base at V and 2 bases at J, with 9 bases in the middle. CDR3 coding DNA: TGTGCCAGCAGCTTAGCCCCCGGGACCTACAATGAGCAGTTCTTC. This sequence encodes CASSLAPGTYNEQFF.

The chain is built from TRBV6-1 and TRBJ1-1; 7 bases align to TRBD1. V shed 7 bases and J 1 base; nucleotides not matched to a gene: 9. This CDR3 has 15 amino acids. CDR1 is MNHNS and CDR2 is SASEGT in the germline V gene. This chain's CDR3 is CASTQGAGGNTEAFF. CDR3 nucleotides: TGTGCCAGCACCCAAGGGGCAGGGGGGAACACTGAAGCTTTCTTT.

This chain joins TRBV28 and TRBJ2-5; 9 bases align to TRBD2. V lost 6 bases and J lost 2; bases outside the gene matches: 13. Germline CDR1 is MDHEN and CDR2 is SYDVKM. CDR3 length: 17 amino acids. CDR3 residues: CASSQGGLALSQETQYF. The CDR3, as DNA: TGTGCCAGCAGCCAAGGAGGACTAGCGCTCTCACAAGAGACCCAGTACTTC.

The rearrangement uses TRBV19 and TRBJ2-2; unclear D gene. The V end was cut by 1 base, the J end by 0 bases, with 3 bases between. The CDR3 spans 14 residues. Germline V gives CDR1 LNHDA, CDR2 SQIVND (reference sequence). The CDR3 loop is CASSIGPNTGELFF. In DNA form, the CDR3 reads TGTGCCAGTAGTATAGGGCCGAACACCGGGGAGCTGTTTTTT.

CDR3 DNA: TGTGCCAGCAGCCAATCGTTCACAGGTGAAGCTTTCTTT. It codes for CASSQSFTGEAFF. The chain combines TRBV4-2 with TRBJ1-1, with D maybe TRBD1 (5 bases). The CDR3 is 13 amino acids. V lost 2 bases and J lost 7, with 11 bases in between. Germline V gene lookup returns CDR1 LGHNA and CDR2 YNFKEQ.

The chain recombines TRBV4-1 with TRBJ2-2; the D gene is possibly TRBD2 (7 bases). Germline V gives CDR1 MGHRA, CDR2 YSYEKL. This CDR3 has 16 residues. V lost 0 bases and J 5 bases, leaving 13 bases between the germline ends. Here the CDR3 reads CASSQDRRGPTGELFF. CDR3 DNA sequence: TGCGCCAGCAGCCAAGATAGGCGGGGGCCGACCGGGGAGCTGTTTTTT.

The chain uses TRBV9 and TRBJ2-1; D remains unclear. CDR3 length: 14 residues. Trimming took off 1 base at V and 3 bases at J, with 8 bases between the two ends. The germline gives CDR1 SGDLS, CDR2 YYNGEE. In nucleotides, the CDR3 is TGTGCCAGCAGCGTAAGTACTCTCTACAATGAGCAGTTCTTC. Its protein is CASSVSTLYNEQFF.

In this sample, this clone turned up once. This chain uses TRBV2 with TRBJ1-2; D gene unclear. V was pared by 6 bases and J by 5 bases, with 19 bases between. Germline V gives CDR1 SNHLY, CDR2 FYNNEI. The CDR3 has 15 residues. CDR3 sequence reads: CASRHLPDTTYGYTF. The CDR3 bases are TGTGCCAGCAGACACCTTCCCGACACGACGTATGGCTACACCTTC.

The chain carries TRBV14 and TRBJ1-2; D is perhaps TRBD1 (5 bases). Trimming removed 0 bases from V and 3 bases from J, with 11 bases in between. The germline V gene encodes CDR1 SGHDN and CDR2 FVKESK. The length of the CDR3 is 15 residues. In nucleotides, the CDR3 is TGTGCCAGCAGCCAAGAGTTTTCAGGGTACTATGGCTACACCTTC. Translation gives CASSQEFSGYYGYTF. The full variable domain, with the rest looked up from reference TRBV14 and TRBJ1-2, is EAGVTQFPSHSVIEKGQTVTLRCDPISGHDNLYWYRRVMGKEIKFLLHFVKESKQDESGMPNNRFLAERTGGTYSTLKVQPAELEDSGVYFCASSQEFSGYYGYTFGSGTRLTVV.

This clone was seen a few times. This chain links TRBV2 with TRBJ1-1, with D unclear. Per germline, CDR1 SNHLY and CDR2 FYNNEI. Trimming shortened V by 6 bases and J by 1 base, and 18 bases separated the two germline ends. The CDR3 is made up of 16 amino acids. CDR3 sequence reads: CASRVRLSIRNTEAFF. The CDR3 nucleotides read TGTGCCAGCAGAGTTCGTCTATCGATAAGGAACACTGAAGCTTTCTTT. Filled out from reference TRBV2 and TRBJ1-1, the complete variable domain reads EPEVTQTPSHQVTQMGQEVILRCVPISNHLYFYWYRQILGQKVEFLVSFYNNEISEKSEIFDDQFSVERPDGSNFTLKIRSTKLEDSAMYFCASRVRLSIRNTEAFFGQGTRLTVV.

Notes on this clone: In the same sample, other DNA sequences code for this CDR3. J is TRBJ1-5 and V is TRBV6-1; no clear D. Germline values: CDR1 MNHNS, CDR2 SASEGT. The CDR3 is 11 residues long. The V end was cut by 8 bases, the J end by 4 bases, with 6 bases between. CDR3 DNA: TGTGCCAGCCGCAGAAATCAGCCCCAGCATTTT. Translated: CASRRNQPQHF.

The CDR3 region is CASSLVGQGTLYEQYF. The CDR3 DNA is TGTGCCAGCAGCTTAGTGGGACAGGGGACCCTCTACGAGCAGTACTTC. The chain employs TRBV11-2 and TRBJ2-7, with TRBD1 matching 10 bases. Germline trimming cut 1 base from V and 3 bases from J; bases unmatched to any gene: 6. This CDR3 region has 16 residues. Germline V CDR1 and CDR2: SGHAT, FQNNGV.

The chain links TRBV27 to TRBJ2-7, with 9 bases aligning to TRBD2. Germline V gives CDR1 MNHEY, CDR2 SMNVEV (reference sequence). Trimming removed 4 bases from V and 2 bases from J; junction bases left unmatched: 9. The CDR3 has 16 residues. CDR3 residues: CASSWGLAGLPYEQYF. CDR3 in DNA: TGTGCCAGCAGTTGGGGTCTAGCGGGGCTCCCCTACGAGCAGTACTTC.

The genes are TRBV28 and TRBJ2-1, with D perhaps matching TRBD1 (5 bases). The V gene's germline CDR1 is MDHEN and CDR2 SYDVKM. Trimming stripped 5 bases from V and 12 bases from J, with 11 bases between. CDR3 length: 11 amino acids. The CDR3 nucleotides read TGTGCCAGCAGTCCGCAAAGGGGGCAGTTCTTC. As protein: CASSPQRGQFF.

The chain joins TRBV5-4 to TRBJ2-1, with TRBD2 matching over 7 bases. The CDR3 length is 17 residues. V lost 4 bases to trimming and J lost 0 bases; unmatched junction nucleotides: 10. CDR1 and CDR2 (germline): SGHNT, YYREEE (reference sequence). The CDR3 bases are TGTGCCAGCAGCCAGCCCACTAGCGAAAACTCCTACAATGAGCAGTTCTTC. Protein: CASSQPTSENSYNEQFF.

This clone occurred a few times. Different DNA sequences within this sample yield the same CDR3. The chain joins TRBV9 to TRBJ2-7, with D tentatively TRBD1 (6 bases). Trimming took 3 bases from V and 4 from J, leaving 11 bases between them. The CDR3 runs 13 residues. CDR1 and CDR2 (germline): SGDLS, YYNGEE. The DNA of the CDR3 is TGTGCCAGCAGCGCAGGGGAAATATACGAGCAGTACTTC. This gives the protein CASSAGEIYEQYF.

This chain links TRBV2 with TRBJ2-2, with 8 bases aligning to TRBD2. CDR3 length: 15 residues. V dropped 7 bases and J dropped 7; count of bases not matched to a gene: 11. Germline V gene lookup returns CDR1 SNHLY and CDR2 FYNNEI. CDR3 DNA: TGTGCCAGCACCGAGCGGGAGATTTGGAACGGGGAGCTGTTTTTT. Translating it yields CASTEREIWNGELFF.